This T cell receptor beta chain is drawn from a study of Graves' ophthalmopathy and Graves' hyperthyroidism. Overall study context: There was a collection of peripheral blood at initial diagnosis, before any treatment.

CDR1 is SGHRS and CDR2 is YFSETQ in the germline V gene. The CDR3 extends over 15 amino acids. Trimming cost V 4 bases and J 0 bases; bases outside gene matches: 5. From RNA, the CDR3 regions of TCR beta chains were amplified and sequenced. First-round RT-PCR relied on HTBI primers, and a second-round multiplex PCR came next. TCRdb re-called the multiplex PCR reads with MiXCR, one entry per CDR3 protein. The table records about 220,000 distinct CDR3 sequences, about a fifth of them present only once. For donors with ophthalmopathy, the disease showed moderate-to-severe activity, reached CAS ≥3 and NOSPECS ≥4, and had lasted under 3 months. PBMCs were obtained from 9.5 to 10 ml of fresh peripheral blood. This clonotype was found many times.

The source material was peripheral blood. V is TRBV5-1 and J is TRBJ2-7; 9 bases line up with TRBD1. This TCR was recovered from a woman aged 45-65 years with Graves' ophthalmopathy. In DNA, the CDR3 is TGCGCCAGCAGCCTTCGGACAGGGGCCTCCTACGAGCAGTACTTC. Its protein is CASSLRTGASYEQYF. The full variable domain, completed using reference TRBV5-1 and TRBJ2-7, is KAGVTQTPRYLIKTRGQQVTLSCSPISGHRSVSWYQQTPGQGLQFLFEYFSETQRNKGNFPGRFSGRQFSNSRSEMNVSTLELGDSALYLCASSLRTGASYEQYFGPGTRLTVT.